This T cell receptor (beta chain) was recovered during a study of siplizumab effects on memory and regulatory T cells. Sequencing was performed with immunoSEQ multiplex PCR; in TCRdb, only in-frame clones are kept and a portion is missing. The top ten clones hold about 0.78% of a sample with over 100,000 clones, 92% of them seen once. In germline, CDR1 is LGHNT, CDR2 FRNRAP. The CDR3 contains 13 residues. Trimming cost V 3 bases and J 7 bases, with 10 bases left between them. The chain couples TRBV12-5 to TRBJ1-3; D is unresolved. This clonotype originated in a human donor in good health. The sequenced sample was Tregs sorted from blood. The CDR3 nucleotides are TGTGCTAGTGGTTTCTCTGGAGGCAACACCATATATTTT. Translating gives CASGFSGGNTIYF. Complete variable domain (other parts from reference TRBV12-5 and TRBJ1-3): DARVTQTPRHKVTEMGQEVTMRCQPILGHNTVFWYRQTMMQGLELLAYFRNRAPLDDSGMPKDRFSAEMPDATLATLKIQPSEPRDSAVYFCASGFSGGNTIYFGEGSWLTVV.